This T cell receptor beta chain was captured in a study of neurological immune-mediated disorders. CDR1 and CDR2 from the germline V gene are LNHDA and SQIVND (reference sequence). V lost 1 base, J lost 2 bases, and 8 bases lay in between. The CDR3 extends over 14 amino acids. Via MiXCR, TCRdb re-called the 5' RACE reads, giving one row per CDR3 protein. The sample holds some 50,000 distinct CDR3 sequences, roughly 23% seen once. The table lists this clonotype with a count of one. Sample: PBMCs. V gene TRBV19 combines with J gene TRBJ1-1; possible D gene TRBD1, 5 bases. The clonotype originates from an older woman in good health. CDR3 sequence (DNA): TGTGCCAGTAGTATAGGGACAACTAACACTGAAGCTTTCTTT. It translates to CASSIGTTNTEAFF.